This is a list of T cell receptor beta chains from one sample in a study of immune heterogeneity within non-small cell lung tumors. TCRdb reprocessed the multiplex PCR reads with MiXCR, giving one entry per CDR3 protein. The sample consists of thousands of distinct CDR3 sequences, approximately 30% of them appearing once. What was sequenced was lung tumor tissue. All receptors derive from a woman aged 45 to 65 with non-small cell lung cancer. CDR3s include the opening cysteine and the closing phenylalanine or tryptophan. D genes are given only for firm matches. The size of a clone is reported for some rows only, either as once, few or many, or as a class for expanded clones.

V gene	D gene	clone size	J gene	CDR3 protein	CDR3 DNA
TRBV30	.	.	TRBJ2-2	CAWSVRVLTNTGELFF	TGTGCCTGGAGTGTAAGGGTCCTAACGAACACCGGGGAGCTGTTTTTT
TRBV11-2	TRBD1	.	TRBJ2-7	CASMDGTGPHEQYF	TGTGCCAGCATGGACGGGACAGGGCCCCACGAGCAGTACTTC
TRBV18	.	.	TRBJ1-4	CASSANNEKLFF	TGTGCCAGCTCCGCGAATAATGAAAAACTGTTTTTT
TRBV11-2	.	.	TRBJ2-5	CASSFWGGETQYF	TGTGCCAGCAGCTTCTGGGGCGGGGAGACCCAGTACTTC
TRBV5-5	.	.	TRBJ1-5	CASSFDWNQPQHF	TGTGCCAGCAGCTTTGACTGGAATCAGCCCCAGCATTTT
TRBV9	TRBD1	hyperexpanded	TRBJ2-7	CASSGSGTAPYEQYF	TGTGCCAGCAGCGGTTCCGGGACAGCTCCCTACGAGCAGTACTTC
TRBV12-3/TRBV12-4	.	.	TRBJ2-5	CASAQGQETQYF	TGTGCCAGCGCACAGGGTCAAGAGACCCAGTACTTC
TRBV4-1	.	.	TRBJ2-3	CASSQDGYSTDTQYF	TGCGCCAGCAGCCAAGATGGTTATAGCACAGATACGCAGTATTTT
TRBV20-1	.	.	TRBJ1-1	CSAGGRTEAFF	TGCAGTGCGGGGGGGAGGACTGAAGCTTTCTTT
TRBV6-1	.	.	TRBJ2-3	CASSPADTDTQYF	TGTGCCAGCTCCCCAGCAGATACAGATACGCAGTATTTT
TRBV28	.	.	TRBJ2-3	CASSLGMEDTQYF	TGTGCCAGCAGTTTAGGGATGGAGGATACGCAGTATTTT
TRBV7-8	.	medium-sized	TRBJ2-7	CASSPGRTIYEQYF	TGTGCCAGCAGCCCAGGACGGACCATCTACGAGCAGTACTTC
TRBV20-1	.	.	TRBJ2-5	CSAPPGKELQETQYF	TGCAGTGCCCCCCCGGGCAAGGAACTCCAAGAGACCCAGTACTTC
TRBV19	.	.	TRBJ1-2	CASSTRTAGDGYTF	TGTGCCAGTAGTACAAGGACAGCAGGGGATGGCTACACCTTC
TRBV7-3	TRBD2	few	TRBJ2-3	CASSLGLGPADTQYF	TGTGCCAGCAGCTTGGGACTAGGGCCGGCAGATACGCAGTATTTT
TRBV9	.	.	TRBJ2-1	CASSVATVPSYNEQFF	TGTGCCAGCAGCGTAGCTACGGTTCCCTCCTACAATGAGCAGTTCTTC
TRBV20-1	.	once	TRBJ2-3	CSARDLMRLLRADTQYF	TGCAGTGCTAGAGACCTGATGCGATTGCTCAGGGCAGATACGCAGTATTTT
TRBV11-2	.	medium-sized	TRBJ2-7	CASSLDWRTELPYEQYF	TGTGCCAGCAGCTTAGATTGGCGGACAGAATTACCTTACGAGCAGTACTTC
TRBV27	TRBD2	.	TRBJ2-3	CASSSRLAGGTDTQYF	TGTGCCAGCAGTTCCAGACTAGCGGGTGGCACAGATACGCAGTATTTT
TRBV6-5	TRBD1	medium-sized	TRBJ1-6	CASSYTTGVDSPLHF	TGTGCCAGCAGTTACACGACAGGGGTCGATTCACCCCTCCACTTT
TRBV6-1	.	.	TRBJ2-7	CASSSRRGTSYEQYF	TGTGCCAGCAGTTCCCGGCGTGGGACCTCCTACGAGCAGTACTTC
TRBV24-1	.	medium-sized	TRBJ2-2	CATRDPNTGELFF	TGTGCCACCAGAGACCCCAACACCGGGGAGCTGTTTTTT
TRBV5-5	.	medium-sized	TRBJ1-1	CASSLEREREAFF	TGTGCCAGCAGCTTGGAAAGGGAGAGGGAAGCTTTCTTT
TRBV28	.	few	TRBJ2-3	CASSLTLEGTDTQYF	TGTGCCAGCAGTTTAACGTTGGAGGGCACAGATACGCAGTATTTT
TRBV4-1	.	medium-sized	TRBJ2-7	CASSQDPSRGPYEQYF	TGCGCCAGCAGCCAAGACCCCAGCAGGGGACCCTACGAGCAGTACTTC
TRBV19	TRBD1	medium-sized	TRBJ1-4	CASKDDRGSSANEKLFF	TGTGCCAGTAAGGATGACAGGGGTTCAAGTGCTAATGAAAAACTGTTTTTT
TRBV10-3	.	.	TRBJ1-1	CAISEAEQAFF	TGTGCCATCAGTGAGGCTGAGCAGGCTTTCTTT
TRBV5-1	.	medium-sized	TRBJ2-7	CASSLVTAGGSYEQYF	TGCGCCAGCAGCTTGGTTACAGCGGGTGGGTCCTACGAGCAGTACTTC
TRBV2	TRBD1	medium-sized	TRBJ2-7	CASSVRIVGTGGEQYF	TGTGCCAGCAGTGTACGGATCGTGGGGACAGGGGGCGAGCAGTACTTC
TRBV19	.	medium-sized	TRBJ1-5	CASSPEGGKPQHF	TGTGCCAGTAGTCCTGAGGGGGGAAAGCCCCAGCATTTT
TRBV7-9	.	.	TRBJ2-7	CASSRQQWGNNEQYF	TGTGCCAGCAGCCGACAGCAGTGGGGGAACAACGAGCAGTACTTC
TRBV27	TRBD1	.	TRBJ1-2	CASSFSDRAGGYTF	TGTGCCAGCAGTTTTTCCGACAGGGCGGGAGGCTACACCTTC
TRBV19	.	.	TRBJ2-1	CASSIDLTLRGQFF	TGTGCCAGTAGTATAGATCTGACCCTCAGGGGGCAGTTCTTC
TRBV28	TRBD1	once	TRBJ2-7	CASGTGGVYEQYF	TGTGCCAGCGGGACAGGGGGGGTATACGAGCAGTACTTC
TRBV20-1	.	medium-sized	TRBJ2-2	CSAGGVAGRTGELFF	TGCAGTGCTGGAGGTGTGGCGGGGCGCACCGGGGAGCTGTTTTTT
TRBV5-1	TRBD1	medium-sized	TRBJ1-4	CASRGGQGNEKLFF	TGCGCCAGCAGAGGGGGACAGGGCAATGAAAAACTGTTTTTT
TRBV6-1	.	few	TRBJ2-5	CASSYAGTAAQYF	TGTGCCAGCAGTTACGCGGGAACAGCGGCCCAGTACTTC
TRBV6-2/TRBV6-3	.	.	TRBJ2-1	CASSYSNSEQFF	TGTGCCAGCAGTTACTCCAATAGTGAGCAGTTCTTC
TRBV6-6	.	.	TRBJ1-4	CASSYRQYNEKLFF	TGTGCCAGCAGTTACAGGCAATACAATGAAAAACTGTTTTTT
TRBV30	.	large	TRBJ2-2	CAWSRWAGELFF	TGTGCCTGGAGTAGGTGGGCCGGGGAGCTGTTTTTT
TRBV28	.	.	TRBJ2-7	CASNDQHGGSYEQYF	TGTGCCAGCAATGATCAACACGGGGGCAGTTACGAGCAGTACTTC
TRBV7-2	.	few	TRBJ1-5	CASSSQGVDQPQHF	TGTGCCAGCAGCTCACAGGGCGTGGATCAGCCCCAGCATTTT
TRBV5-1	.	.	TRBJ2-3	CASSLGWVTDTQYF	TGCGCCAGCAGCTTGGGGTGGGTCACAGATACGCAGTATTTT
TRBV14	.	medium-sized	TRBJ1-5	CASSQGFGQPQHF	TGTGCCAGCAGCCAGGGATTCGGTCAGCCCCAGCATTTT
TRBV7-9	.	.	TRBJ2-1	CASSFPGAIGTKGQFF	TGTGCCAGCAGCTTCCCGGGGGCCATCGGGACTAAGGGGCAGTTCTTC
TRBV3-1	TRBD1	few	TRBJ2-7	CASSQTRGQGAYEQYF	TGTGCCAGCAGCCAAACCCGGGGACAGGGGGCTTACGAGCAGTACTTC
TRBV29-1	.	.	TRBJ2-3	CSVERGNSGTDTQYF	TGCAGCGTCGAACGGGGTAATAGCGGCACAGATACGCAGTATTTT
TRBV2	.	.	TRBJ1-2	CASREDGNYGYTF	TGTGCCAGCAGGGAAGACGGAAACTATGGCTACACCTTC
TRBV5-1	.	.	TRBJ2-7	CASSLDAGTYEQYF	TGTGCCAGCAGCTTAGACGCGGGAACCTACGAGCAGTACTTC
TRBV27	.	medium-sized	TRBJ1-6	CASSFSVDSPLHF	TGTGCCAGCAGTTTTTCAGTAGATTCACCCCTCCACTTT
TRBV3-1	.	.	TRBJ2-5	CASSQDTGRGETQYF	TGTGCCAGCAGCCAAGATACAGGGCGTGGAGAGACCCAGTACTTC
TRBV19	.	medium-sized	TRBJ2-3	CASSKDSGHHSTDTQYF	TGTGCCAGTAGTAAGGATTCGGGACACCATAGCACAGATACGCAGTATTTT
TRBV18	.	medium-sized	TRBJ1-2	CASSPPREGWYYGYTF	TGTGCCAGCTCACCACCGAGGGAGGGTTGGTACTATGGCTACACCTTC
TRBV10-3	.	medium-sized	TRBJ1-3	CAILGGSSGNTIYF	TGTGCCATCCTGGGGGGAAGCTCTGGAAACACCATATATTTT
TRBV20-1	.	.	TRBJ2-4	CSPIPLEGRGGLAKNIQYF	TGCAGTCCTATCCCCCTAGAGGGGAGGGGGGGTTTAGCCAAAAACATTCAGTACTTC
TRBV7-9	.	medium-sized	TRBJ2-7	CASSTSYEQYF	TGTGCCAGCAGTACCTCTTACGAGCAGTACTTC
TRBV7-8	.	.	TRBJ2-7	CASSPGRSYEQYF	TGTGCCAGCAGCCCAGGGAGGTCCTACGAGCAGTACTTC
TRBV5-6	TRBD2	.	TRBJ2-2	CASSPRGGIAGVRAGELFF	TGTGCCAGCAGCCCCCGGGGGGGGATAGCGGGAGTCCGAGCCGGGGAGCTGTTTTTT
TRBV6-1	TRBD1	.	TRBJ2-7	CASSEAQGASYEQYF	TGTGCCAGCAGTGAAGCACAGGGGGCGAGTTACGAGCAGTACTTC
TRBV29-1	TRBD1	.	TRBJ1-3	CSAGTVGNTIYF	TGCAGCGCAGGGACAGTTGGAAACACCATATATTTT